A single T cell receptor (beta chain) is shown here with its context. Generated by immunoSEQ multiplex PCR, the TCRdb table keeps only in-frame clones and is missing some. The sample holds about 88,000 clones; over 90% are singletons and the top ten take over 1.5%. The data stem from a study of blood T cell repertoires in COVID-19. The CDR3 consists of 17 residues. Germline lookup yields CDR1 SGHTS and CDR2 YDEGEE. The V gene lost 0 bases and the J gene lost 0 bases, with 10 bases spanning the gap. V gene TRBV5-8 combines with J gene TRBJ1-6; D call uncertain. What was sequenced was peripheral blood. The receptor's source is a man in his 60s with acute or convalescent COVID-19. As DNA, the CDR3 is TGTGCCAGCAGCTTGGAGATGGAGAGCTCCTATAATTCACCCCTCCACTTT. Amino acid sequence: CASSLEMESSYNSPLHF.